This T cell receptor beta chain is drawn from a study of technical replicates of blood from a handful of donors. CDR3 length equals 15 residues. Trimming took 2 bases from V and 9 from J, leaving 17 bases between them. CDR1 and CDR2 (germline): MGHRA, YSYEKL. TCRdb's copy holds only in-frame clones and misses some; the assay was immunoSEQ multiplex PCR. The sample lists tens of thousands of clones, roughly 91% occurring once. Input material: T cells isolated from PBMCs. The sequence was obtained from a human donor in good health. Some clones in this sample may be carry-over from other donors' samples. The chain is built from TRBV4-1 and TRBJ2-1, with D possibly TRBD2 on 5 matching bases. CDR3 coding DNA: TGCGCCAGCAGCCAATCTAGCCCCACAGTTCTTGAGCAGTTCTTC. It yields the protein CASSQSSPTVLEQFF.